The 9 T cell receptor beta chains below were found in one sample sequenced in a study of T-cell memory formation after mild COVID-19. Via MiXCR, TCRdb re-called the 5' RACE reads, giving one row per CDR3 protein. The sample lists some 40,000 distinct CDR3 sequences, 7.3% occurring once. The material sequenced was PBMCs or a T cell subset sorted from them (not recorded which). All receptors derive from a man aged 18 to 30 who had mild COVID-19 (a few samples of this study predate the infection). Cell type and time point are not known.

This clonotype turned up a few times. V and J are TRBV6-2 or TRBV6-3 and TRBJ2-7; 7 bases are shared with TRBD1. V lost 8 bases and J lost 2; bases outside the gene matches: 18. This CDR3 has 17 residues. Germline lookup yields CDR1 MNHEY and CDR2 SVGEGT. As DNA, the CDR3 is TGTGCCAGCCCTCCCACCTATACAGGGGACCTGGCCTACGAGCAGTACGTC. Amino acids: CASPPTYTGDLAYEQYV.

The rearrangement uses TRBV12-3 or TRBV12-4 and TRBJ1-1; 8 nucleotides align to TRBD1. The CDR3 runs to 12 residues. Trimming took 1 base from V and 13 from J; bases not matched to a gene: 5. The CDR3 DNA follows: TGTGCCAGCAGTTTAGGGGGACAGGTCGTTTTCTTT. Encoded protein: CASSLGGQVVFF.

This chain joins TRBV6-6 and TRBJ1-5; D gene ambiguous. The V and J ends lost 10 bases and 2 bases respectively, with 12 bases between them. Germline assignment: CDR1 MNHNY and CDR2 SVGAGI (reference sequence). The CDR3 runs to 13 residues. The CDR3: CAIGPSGNQPQHF. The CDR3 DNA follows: TGTGCCATCGGGCCATCTGGCAATCAGCCCCAGCATTTT.

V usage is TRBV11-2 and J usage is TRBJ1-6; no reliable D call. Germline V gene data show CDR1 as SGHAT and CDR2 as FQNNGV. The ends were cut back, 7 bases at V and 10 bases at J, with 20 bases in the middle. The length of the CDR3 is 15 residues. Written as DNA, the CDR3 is TGTGCCAGCACCCTGCGAGGAGGTGATGGATCACCCCTCCACTTT. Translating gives CASTLRGGDGSPLHF.

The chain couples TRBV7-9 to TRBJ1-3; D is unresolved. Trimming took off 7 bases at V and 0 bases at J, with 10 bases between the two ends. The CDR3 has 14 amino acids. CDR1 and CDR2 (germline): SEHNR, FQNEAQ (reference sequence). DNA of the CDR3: TGTGCCAGCACTATTTCGAGCTCTGGAAACACCATATATTTT. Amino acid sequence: CASTISSSGNTIYF.

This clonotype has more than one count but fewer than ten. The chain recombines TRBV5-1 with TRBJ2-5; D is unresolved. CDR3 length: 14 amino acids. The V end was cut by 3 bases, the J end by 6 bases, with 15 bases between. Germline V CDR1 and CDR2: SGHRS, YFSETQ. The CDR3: CASSWSGQAKTQYF. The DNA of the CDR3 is TGCGCCAGCAGCTGGTCCGGGCAGGCGAAGACCCAGTACTTC.

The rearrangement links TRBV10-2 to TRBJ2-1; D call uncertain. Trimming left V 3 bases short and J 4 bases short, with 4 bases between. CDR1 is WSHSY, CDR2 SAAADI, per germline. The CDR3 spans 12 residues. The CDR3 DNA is TGCGCCAGCAGTGAAGGGTACAATGAGCAGTTCTTC. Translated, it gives CASSEGYNEQFF.

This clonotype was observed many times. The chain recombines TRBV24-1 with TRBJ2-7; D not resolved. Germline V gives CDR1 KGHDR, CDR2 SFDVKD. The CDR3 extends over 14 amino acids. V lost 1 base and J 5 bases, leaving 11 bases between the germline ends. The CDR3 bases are TGTGCCACCAGTGATTTTAACAAAAAGGACGAGCAGTACTTC. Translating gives CATSDFNKKDEQYF.

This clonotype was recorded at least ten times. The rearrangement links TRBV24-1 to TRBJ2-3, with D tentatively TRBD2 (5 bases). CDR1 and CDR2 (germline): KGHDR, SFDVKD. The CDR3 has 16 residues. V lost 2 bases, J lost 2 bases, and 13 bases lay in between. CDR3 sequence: CATSDSGSGYTDTQYF. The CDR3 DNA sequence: TGTGCCACCAGTGATTCGGGGAGCGGATACACAGATACGCAGTATTTT.